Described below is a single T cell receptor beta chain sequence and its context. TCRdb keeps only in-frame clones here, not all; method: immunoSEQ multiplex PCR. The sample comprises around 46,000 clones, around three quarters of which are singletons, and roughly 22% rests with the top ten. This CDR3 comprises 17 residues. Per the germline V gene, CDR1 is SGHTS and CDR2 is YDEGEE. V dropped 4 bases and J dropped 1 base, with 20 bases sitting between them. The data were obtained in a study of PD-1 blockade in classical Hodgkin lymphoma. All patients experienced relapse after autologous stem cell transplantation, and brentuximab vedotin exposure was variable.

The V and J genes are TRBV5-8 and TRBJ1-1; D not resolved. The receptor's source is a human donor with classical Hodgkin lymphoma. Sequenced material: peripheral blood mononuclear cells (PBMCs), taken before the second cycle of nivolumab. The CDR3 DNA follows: TGTGCCAGCAGCCAAGATCTAATGGCACTGCGGAACACTGAAGCTTTCTTT. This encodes CASSQDLMALRNTEAFF.